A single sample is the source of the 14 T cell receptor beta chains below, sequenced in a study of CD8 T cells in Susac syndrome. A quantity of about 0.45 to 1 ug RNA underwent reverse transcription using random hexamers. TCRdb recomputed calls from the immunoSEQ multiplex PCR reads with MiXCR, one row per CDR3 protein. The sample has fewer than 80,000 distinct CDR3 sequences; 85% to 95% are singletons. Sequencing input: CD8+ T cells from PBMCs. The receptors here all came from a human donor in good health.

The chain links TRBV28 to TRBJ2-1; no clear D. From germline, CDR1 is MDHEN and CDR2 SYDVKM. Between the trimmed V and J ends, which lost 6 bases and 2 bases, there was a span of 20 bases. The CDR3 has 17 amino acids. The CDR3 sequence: CASSRPLGGSTYNEQFF. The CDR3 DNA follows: TGTGCCAGCAGCCGACCCCTAGGTGGTAGCACCTACAATGAGCAGTTCTTC.

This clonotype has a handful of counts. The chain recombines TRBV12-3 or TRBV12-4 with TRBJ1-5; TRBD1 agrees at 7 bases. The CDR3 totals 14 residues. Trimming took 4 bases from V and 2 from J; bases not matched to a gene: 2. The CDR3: CASSSGTGNQPQHF. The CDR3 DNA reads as TGTGCCAGCAGTTCCGGGACAGGCAATCAGCCCCAGCATTTT.

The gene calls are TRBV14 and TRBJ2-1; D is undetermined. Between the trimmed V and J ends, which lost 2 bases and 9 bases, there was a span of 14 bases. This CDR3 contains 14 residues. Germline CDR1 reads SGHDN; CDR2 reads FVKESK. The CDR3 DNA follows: TGTGCCAGCAGCCAAATAGGGAACCAATTTGAGCAGTTCTTC. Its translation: CASSQIGNQFEQFF.

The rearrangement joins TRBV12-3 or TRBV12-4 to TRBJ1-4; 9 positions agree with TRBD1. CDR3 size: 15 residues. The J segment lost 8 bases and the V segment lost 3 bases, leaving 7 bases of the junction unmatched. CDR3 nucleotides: TGTGCCAGCAGTTTCTACAGGGGGCTCAACGAAAAACTGTTTTTT. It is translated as CASSFYRGLNEKLFF.

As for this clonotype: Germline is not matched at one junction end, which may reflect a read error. The CDR3 here is CASSEDGAGLDGYTF. As DNA, the CDR3 is TGCGCCAGCAGCGAAGATGGGGCAGGGCTGGATGGCTACACCTTC. V gene TRBV4-1 combines with J gene TRBJ1-2; tentative D call: TRBD1 (5 bases). Per the germline V gene, CDR1 is MGHRA and CDR2 is YSYEKL. CDR3 length: 15 residues.

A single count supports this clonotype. The CDR3 protein is CASSLKYTGELFF. For the CDR3, the DNA is TGTGCCAGCAGCTTAAAGTACACCGGGGAGCTGTTTTTT. The chain joins TRBV7-8 to TRBJ2-2; D is unclear. This CDR3 comprises 13 residues. Trimming shortened V by 2 bases and J by 3 bases, and 4 bases separated the two germline ends. Per the germline V gene, CDR1 is SGHVS and CDR2 is FQNEAQ.

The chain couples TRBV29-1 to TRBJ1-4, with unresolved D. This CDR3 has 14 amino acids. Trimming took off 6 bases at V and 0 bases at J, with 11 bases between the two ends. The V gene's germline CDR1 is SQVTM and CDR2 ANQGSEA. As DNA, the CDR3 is TGCAGCGTCGCTGGAAGAGCAACTAATGAAAAACTGTTTTTT. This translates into CSVAGRATNEKLFF.

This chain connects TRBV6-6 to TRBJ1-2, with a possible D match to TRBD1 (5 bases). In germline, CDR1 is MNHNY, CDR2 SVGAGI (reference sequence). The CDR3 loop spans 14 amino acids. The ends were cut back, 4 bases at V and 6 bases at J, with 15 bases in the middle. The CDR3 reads CASSSSGDGDGYTF. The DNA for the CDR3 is TGTGCCAGCAGTTCTTCCGGGGACGGGGATGGCTACACCTTC.

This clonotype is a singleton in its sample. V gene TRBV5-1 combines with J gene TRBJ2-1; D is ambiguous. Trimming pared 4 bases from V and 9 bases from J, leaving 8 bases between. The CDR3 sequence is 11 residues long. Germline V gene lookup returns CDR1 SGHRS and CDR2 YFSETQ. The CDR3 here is CASSLSIEQFF. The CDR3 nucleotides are TGCGCCAGCAGCCTTAGTATTGAGCAGTTCTTC.

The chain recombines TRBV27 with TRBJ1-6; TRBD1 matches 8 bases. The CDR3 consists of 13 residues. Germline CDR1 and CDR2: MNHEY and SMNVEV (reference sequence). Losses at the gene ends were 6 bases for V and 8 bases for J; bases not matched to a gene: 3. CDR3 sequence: CASSGQGDSPLHF. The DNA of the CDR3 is TGTGCCAGCAGCGGACAGGGCGATTCACCCCTCCACTTT.

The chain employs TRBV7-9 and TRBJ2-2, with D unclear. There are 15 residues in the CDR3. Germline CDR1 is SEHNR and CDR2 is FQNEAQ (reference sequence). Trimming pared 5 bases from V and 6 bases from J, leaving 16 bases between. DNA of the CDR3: TGTGCCAGCAGCAGCCCCTTAAGGTCAGCCGGGGAGCTGTTTTTT. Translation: CASSSPLRSAGELFF.

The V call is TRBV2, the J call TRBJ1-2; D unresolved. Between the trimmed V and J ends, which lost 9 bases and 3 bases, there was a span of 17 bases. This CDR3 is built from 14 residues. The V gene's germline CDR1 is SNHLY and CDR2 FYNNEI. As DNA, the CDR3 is TGTGCCAGGGCTCGGAGGCGCCGAGACTATGGCTACACCTTC. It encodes CARARRRRDYGYTF.

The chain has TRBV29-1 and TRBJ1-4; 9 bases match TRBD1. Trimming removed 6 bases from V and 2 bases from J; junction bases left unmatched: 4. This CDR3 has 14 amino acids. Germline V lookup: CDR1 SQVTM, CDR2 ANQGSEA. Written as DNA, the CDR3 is TGCAGCGTCGTAGGACAGGGGACTAATGAAAAACTGTTTTTT. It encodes CSVVGQGTNEKLFF.

CDR3 DNA sequence: TGTGCCAGCAGTTTGGTAGGGACTGGCGAGACCCAGTACTTC. Its protein product is CASSLVGTGETQYF. This chain uses TRBV12-3 or TRBV12-4 with TRBJ2-5; perhaps TRBD2 as D (6 bases). V lost 3 bases and J 5 bases, leaving 13 bases between the germline ends. The CDR3 has 14 amino acids.